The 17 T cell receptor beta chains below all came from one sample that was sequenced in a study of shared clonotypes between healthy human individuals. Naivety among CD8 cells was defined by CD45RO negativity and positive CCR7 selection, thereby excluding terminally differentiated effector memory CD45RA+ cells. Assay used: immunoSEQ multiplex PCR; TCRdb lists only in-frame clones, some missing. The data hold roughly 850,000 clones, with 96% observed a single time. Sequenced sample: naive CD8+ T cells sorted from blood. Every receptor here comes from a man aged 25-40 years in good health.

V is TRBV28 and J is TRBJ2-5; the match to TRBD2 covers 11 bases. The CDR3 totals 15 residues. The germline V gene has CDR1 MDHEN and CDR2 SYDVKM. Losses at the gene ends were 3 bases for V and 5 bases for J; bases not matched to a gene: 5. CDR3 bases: TGTGCCAGCAGTTTGCTAGCGGGAGGCTGGGAGACCCAGTACTTC. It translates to CASSLLAGGWETQYF.

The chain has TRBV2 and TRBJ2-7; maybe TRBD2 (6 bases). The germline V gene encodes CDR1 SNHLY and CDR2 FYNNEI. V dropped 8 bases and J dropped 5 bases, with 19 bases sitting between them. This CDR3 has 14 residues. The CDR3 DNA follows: TGTGCCAGCCTCGGGAGCAGGGACCCTAACGAGCAGTACTTC. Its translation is CASLGSRDPNEQYF. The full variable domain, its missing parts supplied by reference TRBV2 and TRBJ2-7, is EPEVTQTPSHQVTQMGQEVILRCVPISNHLYFYWYRQILGQKVEFLVSFYNNEISEKSEIFDDQFSVERPDGSNFTLKIRSTKLEDSAMYFCASLGSRDPNEQYFGPGTRLTVT.

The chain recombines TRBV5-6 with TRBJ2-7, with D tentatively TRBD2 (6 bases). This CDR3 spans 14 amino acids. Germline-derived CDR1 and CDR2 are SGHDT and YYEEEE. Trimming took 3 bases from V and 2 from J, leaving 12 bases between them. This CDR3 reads CASSSSAGTYEQYF. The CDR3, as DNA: TGTGCCAGCAGCTCCTCGGCGGGAACCTACGAGCAGTACTTC. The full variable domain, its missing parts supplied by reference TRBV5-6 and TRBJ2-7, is DAGVTQSPTHLIKTRGQQVTLRCSPKSGHDTVSWYQQALGQGPQFIFQYYEEEERQRGNFPDRFSGHQFPNYSSELNVNALLLGDSALYLCASSSSAGTYEQYFGPGTRLTVT.

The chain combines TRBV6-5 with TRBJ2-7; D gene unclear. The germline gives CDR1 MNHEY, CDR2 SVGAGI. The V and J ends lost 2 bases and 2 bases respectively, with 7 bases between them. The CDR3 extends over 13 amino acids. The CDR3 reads CASSYRAAYEQYF. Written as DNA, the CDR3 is TGTGCCAGCAGTTACCGGGCAGCCTACGAGCAGTACTTC.

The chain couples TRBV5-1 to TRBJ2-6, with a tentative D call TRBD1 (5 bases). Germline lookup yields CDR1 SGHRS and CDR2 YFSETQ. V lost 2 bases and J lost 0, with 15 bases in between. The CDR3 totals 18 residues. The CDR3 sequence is CASSFITGLGSGANVLTF. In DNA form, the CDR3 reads TGCGCCAGCAGCTTTATAACAGGCCTAGGCTCTGGGGCCAACGTCCTGACTTTC.

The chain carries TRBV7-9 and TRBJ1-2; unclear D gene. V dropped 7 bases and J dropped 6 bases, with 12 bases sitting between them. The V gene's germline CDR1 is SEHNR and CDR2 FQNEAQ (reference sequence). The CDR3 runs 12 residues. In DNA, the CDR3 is TGTGCCAGCACCTACAAAGGGAATGGCTACACCTTC. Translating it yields CASTYKGNGYTF.

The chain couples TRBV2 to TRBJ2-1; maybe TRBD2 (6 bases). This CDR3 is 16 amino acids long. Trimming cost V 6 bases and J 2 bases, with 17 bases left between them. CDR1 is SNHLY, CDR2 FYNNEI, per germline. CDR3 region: CASRASADPTYNEQFF. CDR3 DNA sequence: TGTGCCAGCAGGGCTAGCGCGGACCCCACCTACAATGAGCAGTTCTTC.

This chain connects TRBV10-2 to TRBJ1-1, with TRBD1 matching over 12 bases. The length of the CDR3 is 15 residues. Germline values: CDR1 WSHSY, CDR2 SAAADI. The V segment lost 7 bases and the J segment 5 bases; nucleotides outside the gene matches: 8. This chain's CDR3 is CASKGQGASRTEAFF. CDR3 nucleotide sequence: TGCGCCAGCAAGGGACAGGGGGCGTCTAGGACTGAAGCTTTCTTT.

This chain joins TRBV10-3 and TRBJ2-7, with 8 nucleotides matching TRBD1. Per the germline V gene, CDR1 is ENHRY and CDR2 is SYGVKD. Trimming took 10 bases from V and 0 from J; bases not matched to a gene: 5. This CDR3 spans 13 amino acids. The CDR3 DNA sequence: TGTGCCAGCCGGGACAGGTCCTCCTACGAGCAGTACTTC. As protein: CASRDRSSYEQYF.

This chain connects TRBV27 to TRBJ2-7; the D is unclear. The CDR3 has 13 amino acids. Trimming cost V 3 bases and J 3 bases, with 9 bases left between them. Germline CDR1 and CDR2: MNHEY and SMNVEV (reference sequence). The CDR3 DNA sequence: TGTGCCAGCAGTTTTGAGCCCTACTACGAGCAGTACTTC. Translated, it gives CASSFEPYYEQYF.

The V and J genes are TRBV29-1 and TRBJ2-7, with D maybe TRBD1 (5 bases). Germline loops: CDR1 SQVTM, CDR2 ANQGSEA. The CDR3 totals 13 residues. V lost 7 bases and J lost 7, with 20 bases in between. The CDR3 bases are TGCAGCGCGGGTTCTGCGACAGATTCGGAGCAGTACTTC. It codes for CSAGSATDSEQYF.

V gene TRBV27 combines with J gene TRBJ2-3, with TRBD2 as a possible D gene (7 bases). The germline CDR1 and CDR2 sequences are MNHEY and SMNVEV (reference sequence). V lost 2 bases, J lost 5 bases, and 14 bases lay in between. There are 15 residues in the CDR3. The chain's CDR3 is CASSLGGGAGDTQYF. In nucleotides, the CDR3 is TGTGCCAGCAGTTTAGGTGGGGGGGCAGGAGATACGCAGTATTTT.

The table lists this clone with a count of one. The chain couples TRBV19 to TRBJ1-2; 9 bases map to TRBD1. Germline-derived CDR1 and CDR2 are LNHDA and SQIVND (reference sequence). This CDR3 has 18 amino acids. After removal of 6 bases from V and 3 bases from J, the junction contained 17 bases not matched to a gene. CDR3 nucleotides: TGTGCCAGTAGGATAACAGGGGGCTTTGTATTGTTGGACTATGGCTACACCTTC. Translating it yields CASRITGGFVLLDYGYTF.

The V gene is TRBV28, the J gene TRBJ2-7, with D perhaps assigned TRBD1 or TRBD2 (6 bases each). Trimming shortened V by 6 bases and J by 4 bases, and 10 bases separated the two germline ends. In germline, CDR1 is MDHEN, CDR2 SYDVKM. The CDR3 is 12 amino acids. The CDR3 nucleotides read TGTGCCAGCAGCAAGGGGGGTTACGAGCAGTACTTC. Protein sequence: CASSKGGYEQYF.

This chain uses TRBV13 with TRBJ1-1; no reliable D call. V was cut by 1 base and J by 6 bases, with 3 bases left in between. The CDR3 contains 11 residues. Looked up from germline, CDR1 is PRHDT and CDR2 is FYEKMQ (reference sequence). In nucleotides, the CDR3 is TGTGCCAGCAGCTTAGTGTCTGAAGCTTTCTTT. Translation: CASSLVSEAFF.

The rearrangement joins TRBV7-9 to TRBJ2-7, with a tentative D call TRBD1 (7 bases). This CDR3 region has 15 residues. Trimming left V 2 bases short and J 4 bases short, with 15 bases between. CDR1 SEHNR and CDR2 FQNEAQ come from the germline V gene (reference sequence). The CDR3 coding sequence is TGTGCCAGCAGCTTAACAGGAGGGACAGTATACGAGCAGTACTTC. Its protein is CASSLTGGTVYEQYF. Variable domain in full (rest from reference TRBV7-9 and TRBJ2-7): DTGVSQNPRHKITKRGQNVTFRCDPISEHNRLYWYRQTLGQGPEFLTYFQNEAQLEKSRLLSDRFSAERPKGSFSTLEIQRTEQGDSAMYLCASSLTGGTVYEQYFGPGTRLTVT.

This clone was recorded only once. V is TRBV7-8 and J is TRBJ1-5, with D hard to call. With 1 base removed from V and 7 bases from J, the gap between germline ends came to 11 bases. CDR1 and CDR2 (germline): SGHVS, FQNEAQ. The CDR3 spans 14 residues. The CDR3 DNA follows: TGTGCCAGCAGCTTAGAGGCCGCTGGGCAGCCCCAGCATTTT. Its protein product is CASSLEAAGQPQHF.